This T cell receptor (beta chain) was retrieved from a study of long-term antiretroviral therapy in people with HIV. Between the trimmed V and J ends, which lost 6 bases and 3 bases, there was a span of 11 bases. The CDR3 loop spans 14 amino acids. Germline V gene lookup returns CDR1 MDHEN and CDR2 SYDVKM. immunoSEQ v3.0 was run at survey level. Generated by immunoSEQ multiplex PCR, the TCRdb table keeps only in-frame clones and is missing some. The sample gives approximately 26,000 clones, roughly 90% of which show up once; 3.6% is in the top ten. Study-wide findings and caveats: HIV repertoires showed narrower CDR3 length ranges than controls. Repertoire composition at all time points was dominated by clones that had expanded before ART. Blood obtained between the mid-2000s and the late 2010s may reflect older ART regimens.

There were no participants with HIV treated outside the United States. In regard to this clone: No antigen is known for it.

The chain combines TRBV28 with TRBJ2-2; D gene ambiguous. The sequence derives from a woman between 18 and 29 years old with HIV. Sequenced material: unsorted PBMCs, taken 1.8 years after starting antiretroviral therapy. CDR3 protein: CASRQPGYTGELFF. Written as DNA, the CDR3 is TGTGCCAGCAGACAACCGGGTTACACCGGGGAGCTGTTTTTT.